The rows below give T cell receptor beta chains drawn from one sample of a study of T cell responses to AZD1222 COVID-19 vaccine. Generated by immunoSEQ multiplex PCR, the TCRdb table keeps only in-frame clones and is missing some. This repertoire shows some 150,000 clones, about 90% found once; its top ten account for over 2.5%. Sequencing used peripheral blood, obtained on day 0 of AZD1222 vaccination. These receptors all come from an adult in good health. Both conserved end residues are part of each CDR3. D genes are given only for firm matches. Size tells how often a clone was seen (once, few, many) or the class of an expanded clone, and some rows leave it out.

clone_size,j_call,d_call,v_call,cdr3_aa,cdr3_nt
NA,TRBJ2-5,TRBD1,TRBV5-8,CASSSGQGARETQYF,TGTGCCAGCAGCTCGGGACAGGGGGCGCGGGAGACCCAGTACTTC
NA,TRBJ1-2,TRBD1,TRBV9,CASSAGQGPTNYGYTF,TGTGCCAGCAGCGCGGGACAGGGCCCGACTAACTATGGCTACACCTTC
NA,TRBJ2-3,TRBD1,TRBV30,CAWSAGDRADTQYF,TGTGCCTGGAGTGCGGGGGACAGGGCGGATACGCAGTATTTT
NA,TRBJ2-2,NA,TRBV7-9,CASSWVGLPNTGELFF,TGTGCCAGCAGCTGGGTGGGACTGCCGAACACCGGGGAGCTGTTTTTT
once,TRBJ2-7,TRBD2,TRBV4-2,CASSQASGGYYEQYF,TGTGCCAGCAGCCAAGCTTCGGGGGGGTACTACGAGCAGTACTTC
NA,TRBJ1-2,TRBD1,TRBV6-2/TRBV6-3,CASSYSDRFYGYTF,TGTGCCAGCAGTTACTCGGACAGGTTCTATGGCTACACCTTC
NA,TRBJ2-6,TRBD1,TRBV6-4,CASSDSTGLRSGANVLTF,TGTGCCAGCAGTGACTCGACAGGGCTAAGGTCTGGGGCCAACGTCCTGACTTTC
NA,TRBJ1-2,NA,TRBV10-3,CAIRKGGKGYGYTF,TGTGCCATCCGAAAGGGGGGGAAGGGATATGGCTACACCTTC
NA,TRBJ1-4,TRBD1,TRBV5-1,CASSLEGTGNEKLFF,TGCGCCAGCAGCCTGGAAGGGACAGGGAATGAAAAACTGTTTTTT
NA,TRBJ2-7,TRBD2,TRBV2,CASRTSGSAHEQYF,TGTGCCAGCAGAACTAGCGGGAGTGCCCACGAGCAGTACTTC
NA,TRBJ2-2,TRBD2,TRBV5-1,CASSLGLAVMNTGELFF,TGCGCCAGCAGCTTGGGACTAGCGGTAATGAACACCGGGGAGCTGTTTTTT
NA,TRBJ2-1,TRBD2,TRBV19,CASSEGGNSYNEQFF,TGTGCCAGTAGCGAGGGAGGGAACTCCTACAATGAGCAGTTCTTC
NA,TRBJ1-1,NA,TRBV9,CASSVVPVNTEAFF,TGTGCCAGCAGCGTAGTGCCGGTGAACACTGAAGCTTTCTTT
NA,TRBJ2-1,NA,TRBV27,CASSLKPRLNNEQFF,TGTGCCAGCAGTCTAAAGCCTAGGTTAAACAATGAGCAGTTCTTC
NA,TRBJ1-5,NA,TRBV19,CASTGQSNQPQHF,TGTGCCAGTACAGGGCAAAGCAATCAGCCCCAGCATTTT
NA,TRBJ1-2,TRBD1,TRBV19,CASKKGGTANYGYTF,TGTGCCAGTAAAAAAGGGGGCACCGCGAACTATGGCTACACCTTC
once,TRBJ2-2,NA,TRBV25-1,CASSVPNFTGELFF,TGTGCCAGCAGCGTACCCAACTTCACCGGGGAGCTGTTTTTT
NA,TRBJ2-2,TRBD1,TRBV19,CASSIGDRNTGELFF,TGTGCCAGTAGTATAGGGGACAGGAACACCGGGGAGCTGTTTTTT
NA,TRBJ1-2,TRBD1,TRBV18,CASSPDRGEGYTF,TGTGCCAGCTCACCGGACAGGGGGGAAGGCTACACCTTC
NA,TRBJ2-4,NA,TRBV29-1,CSVEIGTGAIQYF,TGCAGCGTTGAAATTGGCACCGGGGCCATTCAGTACTTC
NA,TRBJ1-2,NA,TRBV19,CASSMTDTRPNYGYTF,TGTGCCAGTAGTATGACGGACACGCGCCCTAACTATGGCTACACCTTC
NA,TRBJ1-1,NA,TRBV28,CASSSFGELAEAFF,TGTGCCAGCAGTTCCTTTGGAGAACTCGCGGAGGCTTTCTTT
NA,TRBJ1-6,NA,TRBV28,CASNPGNPYNSPLHF,TGTGCCAGCAACCCGGGTAACCCCTATAATTCACCCCTCCACTTT
many,TRBJ1-6,NA,TRBV19,CASSKESRPPYNSPLHF,TGTGCCAGTAGTAAAGAGAGCCGTCCTCCCTATAATTCACCCCTCCACTTT
NA,TRBJ1-5,NA,TRBV4-1,CASSQDSNQPQHF,TGCGCCAGCAGCCAAGATTCCAATCAGCCCCAGCATTTT
NA,TRBJ2-1,TRBD2,TRBV19,CASSNEGSGGYNEQFF,TGTGCCAGTAGTAATGAAGGGAGCGGGGGATACAATGAGCAGTTCTTC
NA,TRBJ2-1,NA,TRBV5-4,CASSRRAGEGYNEQFF,TGTGCCAGCAGCCGGAGGGCTGGAGAGGGGTACAATGAGCAGTTCTTC
NA,TRBJ1-2,NA,TRBV6-4,CASSDDYYGYTF,TGTGCCAGCAGTGACGATTACTATGGCTACACCTTC
few,TRBJ2-3,NA,TRBV5-1,CASSLESPDTQYF,TGCGCCAGCAGCTTGGAATCGCCAGATACGCAGTATTTT
NA,TRBJ2-2,NA,TRBV7-3,CASSSRSPGELFF,TGTGCCAGCAGCTCCCGGAGTCCCGGGGAGCTGTTTTTT
NA,TRBJ2-1,TRBD2,TRBV7-9,CASSRREREGLNEQFF,TGTGCCAGCAGCCGGCGGGAGCGGGAGGGCCTCAATGAGCAGTTCTTC
NA,TRBJ2-1,NA,TRBV6-6,CASSFGAYEQFF,TGTGCCAGCAGTTTTGGAGCGTATGAGCAGTTCTTC
NA,TRBJ2-1,TRBD2,TRBV11-1,CASSAAGLAGYNEQFF,TGTGCCAGCAGCGCCGCTGGACTAGCGGGCTACAATGAGCAGTTCTTC
NA,TRBJ2-3,TRBD2,TRBV5-8,CASSLVKGLAGADTQYF,TGTGCCAGCAGCTTGGTTAAGGGACTAGCGGGAGCAGATACGCAGTATTTT
once,TRBJ1-5,NA,TRBV19,CASSIAYNQPQHF,TGTGCCAGTAGTATAGCCTACAATCAGCCCCAGCATTTT
NA,TRBJ2-7,NA,TRBV10-3,CAISEKGTGRGEQYF,TGTGCCATCAGTGAGAAAGGCACAGGGCGGGGCGAGCAGTACTTC
once,TRBJ1-2,TRBD1,TRBV9,CASSVARDRGREGYTF,TGTGCCAGCAGCGTGGCCAGGGACAGGGGACGGGAGGGCTACACCTTC
NA,TRBJ1-5,NA,TRBV19,CASSRLNQPQHF,TGTGCCAGTAGTAGGCTTAATCAGCCCCAGCATTTT
NA,TRBJ1-2,TRBD1,TRBV29-1,CSGGGQGGPNYGYTF,TGCAGCGGTGGGGGACAGGGAGGGCCTAACTATGGCTACACCTTC
NA,TRBJ1-1,NA,TRBV7-9,CASSLAGASGTEAFF,TGTGCCAGCAGCTTGGCAGGGGCTAGCGGCACTGAAGCTTTCTTT
NA,TRBJ1-1,NA,TRBV24-1,CATSESQQAQPEAFF,TGTGCCACCAGTGAAAGTCAACAGGCTCAGCCCGAAGCTTTCTTT
NA,TRBJ2-5,NA,TRBV19,CASSPYSSETQYF,TGTGCCAGTAGCCCTTACTCTTCTGAGACCCAGTACTTC
NA,TRBJ2-7,NA,TRBV7-9,CASTEDYEQYF,TGTGCCAGTACGGAGGACTACGAGCAGTACTTC
NA,TRBJ1-2,NA,TRBV5-1,CASSVNRESGGYTF,TGCGCCAGCAGCGTAAACAGGGAGTCGGGTGGCTACACCTTC
NA,TRBJ1-6,NA,TRBV11-2,CASSSQLPGRRSPLHF,TGTGCCAGCAGCTCCCAACTCCCAGGGCGCCGCTCACCCCTCCACTTT
NA,TRBJ2-1,TRBD2,TRBV28,CASSLSRTSGIGNEQFF,TGTGCCAGCAGTTTAAGCCGGACTAGCGGGATAGGGAATGAGCAGTTCTTC
once,TRBJ2-7,TRBD2,TRBV7-2,CASSLGFTSGSEQYF,TGTGCCAGCAGCTTAGGATTCACTAGCGGGAGCGAGCAGTACTTC
NA,TRBJ1-2,NA,TRBV29-1,CSVPTWTVYGYTF,TGCAGCGTCCCGACGTGGACAGTTTATGGCTACACCTTC
NA,TRBJ2-2,TRBD1,TRBV12-5,CASGPGTGANTGELFF,TGTGCTAGTGGTCCGGGGACAGGGGCGAACACCGGGGAGCTGTTTTTT
NA,TRBJ1-2,NA,TRBV4-2,CASSPTSVLYGYTF,TGTGCCAGCAGCCCCACCTCTGTCCTCTATGGCTACACCTTC
NA,TRBJ1-4,NA,TRBV5-1,CASSIGGTEKLFF,TGCGCCAGCAGTATCGGGGGAACTGAAAAACTGTTTTTT
NA,TRBJ2-5,TRBD2,TRBV11-3,CASSRSGISNQETQYF,TGTGCCAGCAGCCGTAGCGGGATATCAAACCAAGAGACCCAGTACTTC
once,TRBJ2-3,NA,TRBV9,CASVPEDTAADTQYF,TGTGCCAGCGTCCCCGAGGACACTGCGGCAGATACGCAGTATTTT
NA,TRBJ1-5,NA,TRBV27,CASLGPSNQPQHF,TGTGCCAGCCTAGGACCCAGCAATCAGCCCCAGCATTTT
NA,TRBJ2-7,NA,TRBV7-2,CASSLTFDGTYEQYF,TGTGCCAGCAGCTTAACGTTTGACGGTACCTACGAGCAGTACTTC
NA,TRBJ2-7,NA,TRBV7-9,CASSIECPPACEQYF,TGTGCCAGCAGCATTGAATGTCCCCCCGCCTGCGAGCAGTACTTC
NA,TRBJ1-2,NA,TRBV28,CASSLRAYGYTF,TGTGCCAGCAGTTTAAGGGCCTATGGCTACACCTTC
NA,TRBJ2-1,TRBD2,TRBV28,CASWTSGRAQGEQFF,TGTGCCAGCTGGACTAGCGGGAGGGCCCAGGGTGAGCAGTTCTTC
NA,TRBJ1-1,NA,TRBV2,CASSVGGRNTEAFF,TGTGCCAGCAGTGTTGGCGGCAGAAACACTGAAGCTTTCTTT
NA,TRBJ1-5,NA,TRBV7-8,CASSLGELGNQPQHF,TGTGCCAGCAGCTTAGGGGAGCTGGGCAATCAGCCCCAGCATTTT